These 20 T cell receptor beta chains were sequenced from one sample in a study of Ad26.COV2.S vaccination and SARS-CoV-2 variants. The data were produced by immunoSEQ multiplex PCR, yet TCRdb's version contains in-frame clones alone and is incomplete. This table holds roughly 420,000 clones, approximately 89% found once. Noted treatment: 15 to 20 received Ad26.COV2.S at low or high dose, single or two shots; 5 received placebo; per-sample allocation not given. Day 63 after the first injection of vaccine or placebo was the sampling time. Sequenced material: peripheral blood, taken in a trial of Ad26.COV2.S vaccine versus placebo. The receptors were sampled from a person aged 18-60 years who received the Ad26.COV2.S COVID-19 vaccine or a placebo.

This chain links TRBV19 with TRBJ1-6; D is unresolved. This CDR3 has 12 residues. Looked up from germline, CDR1 is LNHDA and CDR2 is SQIVND (reference sequence). Between the trimmed V and J ends, which lost 5 bases and 7 bases, there was a span of 6 bases. CDR3 bases: TGTGCCAGTAGTTTCAGGAATTCACCCCTCCACTTT. Its protein product is CASSFRNSPLHF.

The rearrangement uses TRBV7-8 and TRBJ2-7; D ambiguous. CDR3 length: 14 residues. The V gene lost 5 bases and the J gene lost 0 bases, with 11 bases spanning the gap. Germline V gives CDR1 SGHVS, CDR2 FQNEAQ. In DNA, the CDR3 is TGTGCCAGCAGCCGCCTAAGGGACTCCTACGAGCAGTACTTC. It yields the protein CASSRLRDSYEQYF. Full variable domain (missing parts from reference TRBV7-8 and TRBJ2-7): GAGVSQSPRYKVAKRGQDVALRCDPISGHVSLFWYQQALGQGPEFLTYFQNEAQLDKSGLPSDRFFAERPEGSVSTLKIQRTQQEDSAVYLCASSRLRDSYEQYFGPGTRLTVT.

The V gene is TRBV4-1, the J gene TRBJ1-2; 7 nucleotides line up with TRBD1. With V trimmed by 5 bases and J by 0 bases, 0 bases remained unmatched. The germline V gene has CDR1 MGHRA and CDR2 YSYEKL. This CDR3 has 13 amino acids. The CDR3 nucleotides are TGCGCCAGCAGCGGGACAGCTAACTATGGCTACACCTTC. Translated, it gives CASSGTANYGYTF.

This sequence joins TRBV5-1 and TRBJ2-5, with 10 positions matching TRBD2. Germline CDR1 is SGHRS and CDR2 is YFSETQ. The ends lost 0 bases at V and 0 bases at J; junction bases unmatched: 2. There are 16 residues in the CDR3. The CDR3 region is CASSLGGTSDQETQYF. The CDR3 DNA reads TGCGCCAGCAGCTTGGGCGGGACTAGCGACCAAGAGACCCAGTACTTC.

This chain links TRBV2 with TRBJ2-7, with D possibly matching TRBD1 (6 bases). Germline V gene sequence: CDR1 SNHLY, CDR2 FYNNEI. This CDR3 region has 12 residues. Trimming shortened V by 2 bases and J by 4 bases, and 6 bases separated the two germline ends. DNA of the CDR3: TGTGCCAGCAGTGAACAGGGGTACGAGCAGTACGTC. This gives the protein CASSEQGYEQYV.

This sequence joins TRBV4-3 and TRBJ1-2; TRBD1 is a possible D gene (5 bases). The CDR3 loop spans 14 amino acids. CDR1 is LGHNA, CDR2 YSLEER, per germline. Trimming stripped 0 bases from V and 8 bases from J, with 13 bases between. The CDR3 DNA reads TGCGCCAGCAGCCAAGATACCAGGGTGGAGGGCTACACCTTC. Its protein is CASSQDTRVEGYTF.

This clone was seen only once. J is TRBJ1-1 and V is TRBV28; D might be TRBD1 (5 bases). V was cut by 5 bases and J by 5 bases, with 12 bases left in between. Germline CDR1 MDHEN, CDR2 SYDVKM. CDR3 length equals 13 residues. As DNA, the CDR3 is TGTGCCAGCAGTCGTAGGGGTTGGACTGAAGCTTTCTTT. This translates into CASSRRGWTEAFF. Full variable domain (outside the CDR3, taken from reference TRBV28 and TRBJ1-1): DVKVTQSSRYLVKRTGEKVFLECVQDMDHENMFWYRQDPGLGLRLIYFSYDVKMKEKGDIPEGYSVSREKKERFSLILESASTNQTSMYLCASSRRGWTEAFFGQGTRLTVV.

The rearrangement links TRBV7-9 to TRBJ1-6; D is perhaps TRBD1 (6 bases). The CDR3 is made up of 15 amino acids. Trimming stripped 5 bases from V and 14 bases from J, with 22 bases between. Germline values: CDR1 SEHNR, CDR2 FQNEAQ (reference sequence). The CDR3 sequence: CASSPSWGAPLALHF. In nucleotides, the CDR3 is TGTGCCAGCAGCCCCAGTTGGGGGGCCCCCTTAGCCCTCCACTTT.

The V gene is TRBV4-2, the J gene TRBJ2-6; the D gene is possibly TRBD2 (6 bases). The V and J ends lost 0 bases and 1 base respectively, with 10 bases between them. This CDR3 spans 17 amino acids. Germline V gene data show CDR1 as LGHNA and CDR2 as YNFKEQ. CDR3 loop: CASSQDLGGSGANVLTF. The CDR3 coding sequence is TGTGCCAGCAGCCAAGACCTGGGAGGTTCTGGGGCCAACGTCCTGACTTTC.

V gene TRBV7-9 combines with J gene TRBJ1-3; 8 bases fit TRBD1. From germline, CDR1 is SEHNR and CDR2 FQNEAQ (reference sequence). Losses at the gene ends were 6 bases for V and 6 bases for J; bases not matched to a gene: 7. CDR3 size: 14 residues. The CDR3 reads CASRTYRGENTIYF. Written as DNA, the CDR3 is TGTGCCAGCAGGACCTACAGGGGGGAAAACACCATATATTTT.

In regard to this clone: Compared with germline, one end of the junction differs, possibly owing to a read error. This chain uses TRBV18 with TRBJ1-5; possible D gene TRBD1, 5 bases. Germline values: CDR1 KGHSH, CDR2 LQKENI. The CDR3 is 14 amino acids. The CDR3 loop reads CASSPGGSDQPQHF. The CDR3 DNA follows: TGTGCCAGCTCACCAGGGGGTAGCGATCAGCCCCAGCATTTT.

V is TRBV29-1 and J is TRBJ1-1; no clear D gene. Deletions cut 7 bases from V and 1 base from J, with 13 bases between. The CDR3 length is 13 residues. The V gene's germline CDR1 is SQVTM and CDR2 ANQGSEA. In DNA form, the CDR3 reads TGCAGCGCCGTGACGGATGCGAACACTGAAGCTTTCTTT. It translates to CSAVTDANTEAFF.

V gene TRBV15 combines with J gene TRBJ2-4, with 8 bases identical to TRBD2. The ends lost 0 bases at V and 6 bases at J; junction bases unmatched: 10. The CDR3 is 17 amino acids. Germline CDR1 LNHNV, CDR2 YYDKDF (reference sequence). CDR3 region: CATSRDLGLDIPNIQYF. The DNA of the CDR3 is TGTGCCACCAGCAGAGATCTGGGACTAGATATCCCAAACATTCAGTACTTC.

The gene calls are TRBV2 and TRBJ1-1, with TRBD1 matching over 7 bases. The trim removed 7 bases at V and 2 bases at J, leaving 4 bases unmatched. This CDR3 is built from 13 residues. In germline, CDR1 is SNHLY, CDR2 FYNNEI. Here the CDR3 DNA reads TGTGCCAGCAAATGGGACAGCAACACTGAAGCTTTCTTT. Its translation is CASKWDSNTEAFF.

This clone showed up just once. The CDR3 loop reads CASSLAGTDFGYTF. DNA of the CDR3: TGTGCCAGCAGCCTCGCCGGGACGGATTTTGGCTACACCTTC. The chain combines TRBV2 with TRBJ1-2, with D perhaps matching TRBD1 (5 bases). Looked up from germline, CDR1 is SNHLY and CDR2 is FYNNEI. The ends were cut back, 6 bases at V and 7 bases at J, with 18 bases in the middle. The CDR3 totals 14 residues.

This chain joins TRBV29-1 and TRBJ1-4; TRBD1 might be the D (5 bases). This CDR3 region has 12 residues. Germline V gene lookup returns CDR1 SQVTM and CDR2 ANQGSEA. The ends were cut back, 3 bases at V and 6 bases at J, with 8 bases in the middle. The CDR3 here is CSVEQGDEKLFF. The CDR3 DNA reads TGCAGCGTTGAGCAGGGCGATGAAAAACTGTTTTTT.

In DNA, the CDR3 is TGTGCCAGCAGTCCACCGGGACAGCGGGGGGAAGAGACCCAGTACTTC. Its protein is CASSPPGQRGEETQYF. V and J are TRBV6-2 or TRBV6-3 and TRBJ2-5; 9 nucleotides agree with TRBD2. Germline values: CDR1 MNHEY, CDR2 SVGEGT. The CDR3 contains 16 residues. The ends lost 5 bases at V and 3 bases at J; junction bases unmatched: 10.

Turning to this clone: This sample includes further DNA sequences coding for the same CDR3. The chain couples TRBV5-1 to TRBJ1-1; D not resolved. This CDR3 has 13 residues. CDR1 is SGHRS, CDR2 YFSETQ, per germline. Between the trimmed V and J ends, which lost 0 bases and 2 bases, there was a span of 5 bases. In nucleotides, the CDR3 is TGCGCCAGCAGCTTGGAACCTAACACTGAAGCTTTCTTT. Amino acids: CASSLEPNTEAFF.

This chain links TRBV24-1 with TRBJ2-4; perhaps D is TRBD1 or TRBD2 (5 bases each). The germline gives CDR1 KGHDR, CDR2 SFDVKD. The ends were cut back, 9 bases at V and 0 bases at J, with 11 bases in the middle. The CDR3 has 14 amino acids. In DNA form, the CDR3 reads TGTGCCACCCGTCGGGGCACAGCCAAAAACATTCAGTACTTC. Translated, it gives CATRRGTAKNIQYF.

The rearrangement uses TRBV13 and TRBJ2-1; D is unresolved. The ends were cut back, 5 bases at V and 3 bases at J, with 2 bases in the middle. Germline V gene sequence: CDR1 PRHDT, CDR2 FYEKMQ (reference sequence). This CDR3 is 11 amino acids long. CDR3: CASSIYNEQFF. CDR3 bases: TGTGCCAGCAGCATCTACAATGAGCAGTTCTTC.